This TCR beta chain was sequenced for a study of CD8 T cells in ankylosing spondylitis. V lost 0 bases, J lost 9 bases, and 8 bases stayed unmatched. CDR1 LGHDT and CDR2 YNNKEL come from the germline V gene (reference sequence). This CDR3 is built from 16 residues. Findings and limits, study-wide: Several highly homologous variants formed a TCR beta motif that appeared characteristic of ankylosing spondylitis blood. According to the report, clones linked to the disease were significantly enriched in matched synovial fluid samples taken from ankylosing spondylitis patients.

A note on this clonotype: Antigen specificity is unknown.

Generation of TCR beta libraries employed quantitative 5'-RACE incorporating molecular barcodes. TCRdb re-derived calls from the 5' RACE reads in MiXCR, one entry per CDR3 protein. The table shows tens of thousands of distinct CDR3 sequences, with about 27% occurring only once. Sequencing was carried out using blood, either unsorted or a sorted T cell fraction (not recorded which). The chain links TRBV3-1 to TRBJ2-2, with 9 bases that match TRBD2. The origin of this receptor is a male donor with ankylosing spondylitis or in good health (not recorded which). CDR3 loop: CASSQEKTSGRWELFF. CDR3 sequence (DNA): TGTGCCAGCAGCCAAGAAAAGACAAGCGGGAGGTGGGAGCTGTTTTTT.